This record looks at one TCR beta chain sequence and its context. In germline, CDR1 is SGHRS, CDR2 YFSETQ. V was cut by 0 bases and J by 5 bases, with 13 bases left in between. The CDR3 is made up of 15 amino acids. Per the original methods: Reference gene primer amplification in the assay estimated nucleated cell counts. Sequencing was performed with immunoSEQ multiplex PCR; in TCRdb, only in-frame clones are kept and a portion is missing. The D gene and trimming were derived from the DNA, and the V and J assignments and clone size from that table. This sample yields more than 60,000 clones, of which around 80% are seen a single time; roughly 10% belongs to the top ten. These data are taken from a study of blood T cell repertoires in COVID-19. As for the study in general: Material from acute and convalescent COVID-19 was sourced from the United States, Italy and Spain. PBMCs, B-cell-depleted T cells, or T cells were the source of the cDNA or gDNA that made up the material.

The sequenced sample was peripheral blood. The clonotype comes from a man in his sixties with acute or convalescent COVID-19. The V call is TRBV5-1, the J call TRBJ2-3; tentative D call: TRBD2 (6 bases). The CDR3 here is CASSLVGGRGDTQYF. The DNA of the CDR3 is TGCGCCAGCAGCTTGGTTGGGGGGAGAGGAGATACGCAGTATTTT.